These 19 T cell receptor beta chains were all obtained from the same sample, sequenced in a study of blood T cells in healthy people across ages. Combining a sample-barcoded 5' primer with a J-beta primer mix, a second PCR ran for roughly 7 to 12 cycles. TCRdb re-derived calls from the 5' RACE reads in MiXCR, one entry per CDR3 protein. This table holds about 670,000 distinct CDR3 sequences, 40% to 65% found once. The material sequenced was blood. The receptor source for this set is a woman older than 75 in good health.

This clonotype was detected ten times or more. The V and J genes are TRBV25-1 and TRBJ2-1; D gene uncertain. This CDR3 spans 14 amino acids. Trimming left V 5 bases short and J 0 bases short, with 8 bases between. In germline, CDR1 is MGHDK, CDR2 SYGVNS. The CDR3 DNA reads as TGTGCCAGCAGTACAATTAGCTCCTACAATGAGCAGTTCTTC. It translates to CASSTISSYNEQFF.

About this clonotype itself: A junction boundary mismatches the germline segment, possibly from a read error. V gene TRBV27 combines with J gene TRBJ1-2; no clear D gene. Germline V lookup: CDR1 MNHEY, CDR2 SMNVEV (reference sequence). The CDR3 loop spans 16 amino acids. Here the CDR3 reads CASSLFGTNSNCGYTF. The CDR3 DNA is TGTGCCAGCAGTTTATTTGGTACAAACTCTAACTGTGGCTACACCTTC.

The chain carries TRBV5-6 and TRBJ1-1, with D unclear. Germline lookup yields CDR1 SGHDT and CDR2 YYEEEE. CDR3 length equals 12 residues. The V gene lost 5 bases and the J gene lost 5 bases, with 10 bases spanning the gap. CDR3 in amino acids: CASRWPGTEAFF. CDR3 in DNA: TGTGCCAGCAGGTGGCCGGGAACTGAAGCTTTCTTT.

In this sample, this clonotype turned up many times. CDR3 sequence: CASSPTSVSTDTQYF. The CDR3 DNA reads as TGTGCCAGCAGCCCTACTAGCGTCAGCACAGATACGCAGTATTTT. The V and J genes are TRBV2 and TRBJ2-3; 7 bases are a match to TRBD2. Looked up from germline, CDR1 is SNHLY and CDR2 is FYNNEI. The J segment lost 0 bases and the V segment lost 6 bases, leaving 6 bases of the junction unmatched. The CDR3 covers 15 residues.

The sample holds one count of this clonotype. The chain recombines TRBV29-1 with TRBJ2-3; 7 nucleotides match TRBD2. Looked up from germline, CDR1 is SQVTM and CDR2 is ANQGSEA. The CDR3 has 14 amino acids. J gave up 4 bases and V 0 bases, and 4 bases lay outside the gene matches. The CDR3 DNA follows: TGCAGCGTTGAAGACCCCCGGGGGGCAGATACGCAGTATTTT. Translating gives CSVEDPRGADTQYF.

Concerning this clonotype: Given a much more abundant clone one base away, this may be a read error. This CDR3 is CASSGPGGHYGYTF. The CDR3, as DNA: TGTGCCAGCTCCGGGCCGGGGGGTCACTATGGCTACACCTTC. The V gene is TRBV28, the J gene TRBJ1-2; D may be TRBD1 (5 bases). The ends were cut back, 8 bases at V and 3 bases at J, with 16 bases in the middle. This CDR3 has 14 amino acids. CDR1 and CDR2 from the germline V gene are MDHEN and SYDVKM.

This clonotype was observed once. A read error may produce the germline difference seen at one junction end. This chain uses TRBV4-2 with TRBJ2-5; D is perhaps TRBD2 (5 bases). The J call is uncertain, as TRBJ2-7 better fits the DNA end. Per germline, CDR1 LGHNA and CDR2 YNFKEQ. This CDR3 is built from 14 residues. CDR3 DNA sequence: TGTGCTAGCAGCCATCGACGGGGCTCCTACGAGCAGTACTTC. It codes for CASSHRRGSYEQYF.

This chain connects TRBV7-2 to TRBJ1-6; D uncertain. V lost 1 base and J lost 5, with 9 bases in between. The germline gives CDR1 SGHTA, CDR2 FQGNSA. The CDR3 is 15 amino acids. The CDR3 sequence: CASSLELSNNSPLHF. DNA for the CDR3: TGTGCCAGCAGCTTAGAACTCAGCAATAATTCACCCCTCCACTTT. Full variable domain (outside the CDR3, taken from reference TRBV7-2 and TRBJ1-6): GAGVSQSPSNKVTEKGKDVELRCDPISGHTALYWYRQSLGQGLEFLIYFQGNSAPDKSGLPSDRFSAERTGGSVSTLTIQRTQQEDSAVYLCASSLELSNNSPLHFGNGTRLTVT.

This chain connects TRBV5-1 to TRBJ2-5; 8 bases agree with TRBD1. Germline loops: CDR1 SGHRS, CDR2 YFSETQ. V was pared by 2 bases and J by 0 bases, with 9 bases of the junction left unmatched. The CDR3 has 17 residues. CDR3 region: CASSLNSGTGNQETQYF. As DNA, the CDR3 is TGCGCCAGCAGCTTAAATTCCGGGACAGGTAACCAAGAGACCCAGTACTTC.

This clonotype came up many times. The chain couples TRBV10-3 to TRBJ1-2, with no clear D. Germline CDR1 reads ENHRY; CDR2 reads SYGVKD. CDR3 length: 13 residues. The ends were cut back, 7 bases at V and 2 bases at J, with 11 bases in the middle. The CDR3 coding sequence is TGTGCCATCAAAACGGATGCGAACTATGGCTACACCTTC. Translated: CAIKTDANYGYTF.

This clonotype occurred many times. One base away lies a much larger clone, so this may be a sequencing read error. The chain has TRBV6-5 and TRBJ2-5, with 11 bases that match TRBD2. The CDR3 spans 14 residues. The junction had 12 bases not matched to a gene; V was cut back by 7 bases and J by 11 bases. Germline V gene data show CDR1 as MNHEY and CDR2 as SVGAGI. CDR3 in DNA: TGTGCCAGCACCATAGCGGGGGGGCCGGGTGAGCAGTACTTC. It codes for CASTIAGGPGEQYF.

A word on this clonotype: It may be a read error: a sequence one base away is much more abundant. The chain uses TRBV20-1 and TRBJ2-4; tentatively, D is TRBD2 (5 bases). The J call may be incorrect, as the DNA end agrees better with TRBJ2-7. In germline, CDR1 is DFQATT, CDR2 SNEGSKA (reference sequence). This CDR3 contains 12 residues. The CDR3 DNA reads as TGCAGTGCTAGGGACTCAACCTACGAGCAGTACTTC. Protein: CSARDSTYEQYF.

The chain uses TRBV6-1 and TRBJ2-3, with TRBD2 as a possible D gene (6 bases). The CDR3 consists of 16 residues. CDR1 and CDR2 from the germline V gene are MNHNS and SASEGT. V was shortened by 4 bases and J by 4 bases, with 18 bases between the two germline ends. CDR3 loop: CASSAFTSTVADTQYF. CDR3 nucleotides: TGTGCCAGCAGTGCTTTTACTAGCACGGTGGCAGATACGCAGTATTTT.

This chain links TRBV28 with TRBJ2-7; TRBD2 agrees at 8 bases. The J call may be wrong; the DNA end is better matched by TRBJ2-5. The CDR3 contains 15 residues. Per the germline V gene, CDR1 is MDHEN and CDR2 is SYDVKM. The CDR3 DNA reads as TGTGCCAGCAGTTCCGTGGTTGCGGGGGGCGAGACCCAGTACTTC. Its protein is CASSSVVAGGETQYF.

This clonotype was counted a single time. The rearrangement joins TRBV5-5 to TRBJ2-5; TRBD1 matches at 7 bases. With 5 bases clipped from V and 3 bases from J, the junction kept 4 bases outside the gene matches. Germline loops: CDR1 SGHKS, CDR2 YYEKEE (reference sequence). The CDR3 is 13 amino acids. CDR3 loop: CASRGTAEETQYF. The DNA for the CDR3 is TGTGCCAGCAGAGGGACAGCAGAAGAGACCCAGTACTTC.

This chain uses TRBV10-3 with TRBJ2-5, with 13 bases fitting TRBD2. V shed 6 bases and J 5 bases; nucleotides not matched to a gene: 15. Germline V gives CDR1 ENHRY, CDR2 SYGVKD. The CDR3 has 18 amino acids. The CDR3 coding sequence is TGTGCCATCAGGGGGACAGTACTAGCGGGAGGGCCCGAGGAGACCCAGTACTTC. Translated: CAIRGTVLAGGPEETQYF.

The CDR3 nucleotides are TGTGCCAGCAGCTTAGCGAGTGGTCCTGGAAACACCATATATTTT. This encodes CASSLASGPGNTIYF. The chain combines TRBV7-2 with TRBJ1-3; D remains ambiguous. Germline V gene lookup returns CDR1 SGHTA and CDR2 FQGNSA. The CDR3 has 15 amino acids. Trimming took 0 bases from V and 2 from J, leaving 8 bases between them.

The table lists this clonotype with many counts. V is TRBV21-1 and J is TRBJ2-7; TRBD1 is the table's D call and was not checked against the DNA. TRBV21-1 is described as a pseudogene. The CDR3 is made up of 15 amino acids. The CDR3 sequence: CASSKPGQDNYEQYF. CDR3 in DNA: TGTGCCAGCAGCAAACCGGGACAGGACAACTACGAGCAGTACTTC.

This clonotype was counted ten times or more. The genes are TRBV7-3 and TRBJ2-1; no reliable D call. The CDR3 sequence is 13 residues long. CDR1 SGHTA and CDR2 FQGTGA come from the germline V gene. Trimming pared 1 base from V and 12 bases from J, leaving 13 bases between. CDR3 in DNA: TGTGCCAGCAGCTTAAGTAGCAGCACGGGGCAGTTCTTC. Its protein is CASSLSSSTGQFF.